These T cell receptor beta chains were read from a single sample in a study of T-cell memory formation after mild COVID-19. MiXCR, run by TCRdb on the 5' RACE reads, gives a single entry per CDR3 protein. The table has a few hundred thousand distinct CDR3 sequences, under 25% seen once. The sequencing input was PBMCs or a T cell subset sorted from them (not recorded which). The receptors here all came from a young man who had mild COVID-19 (a few samples of this study predate the infection). Cell type and time point are not known. Each CDR3 is given with its conserved first and last residue.

CDR3aa	v_gene	j_gene
CASSLDWGGTLSGNTIYF	TRBV7-9	TRBJ1-3
CASSQEGWEGGSPLHF	TRBV4-3	TRBJ1-6
CASSQGRGRNEQFF	TRBV27	TRBJ2-1
CASSWGGELFF	TRBV27	TRBJ2-2
CSARAGGETQYF	TRBV20-1	TRBJ2-5
CASRQGGSDEQFF	TRBV6-5	TRBJ2-1
CASSEHPAETQYF	TRBV10-1	TRBJ2-5
CASSFPGQNTEAFF	TRBV28	TRBJ1-1
CALPPPGTEHSNQPQHF	TRBV6-5	TRBJ1-5
CSAGQGLNEQFF	TRBV29-1	TRBJ2-1
CASSFQGGALFETQYF	TRBV6-2/TRBV6-3	TRBJ2-5
CASSLVTSVTSTDTQYF	TRBV5-1	TRBJ2-3
CASSQAGSGNTIYF	TRBV4-1	TRBJ1-3
CAISESPAEAFF	TRBV10-3	TRBJ1-1
CASSFGVGETQYF	TRBV7-6	TRBJ2-5
CASSLTGLQDTQYF	TRBV27	TRBJ2-3
CASSFDRAYEQYF	TRBV5-1	TRBJ2-7
CASSQEVRDSSKAFF	TRBV4-3	TRBJ1-1
CATSRVGRGDTEAFF	TRBV15	TRBJ1-1
CASSQDQVGEKLFF	TRBV4-2	TRBJ1-4
CASSLTVSDTQYF	TRBV7-6	TRBJ2-3
CASSSRQVNQPQHF	TRBV12-3/TRBV12-4	TRBJ1-5